The next 27 T cell receptor beta chains were all read from a single sample in a study of shared clonotypes between healthy human individuals. Using immunoSEQ multiplex PCR, the repertoire was profiled, and TCRdb retains in-frame clones only, with some absent. The repertoire holds around 2,100,000 clones, with about 95% as singletons. Selected positively for CCR7 and CD45RO-negative, naive CD8 cells excluded terminally differentiated effector memory CD45RA+ cells. Material for sequencing was naive CD8+ T cells sorted from blood. These receptors came from a man aged 18 to 29 in good health.

The rearrangement uses TRBV6-1 and TRBJ2-1; no firm D call. Germline loops: CDR1 MNHNS, CDR2 SASEGT. The length of the CDR3 is 14 residues. The V end lost 6 bases, the J end lost 5 bases, and 14 bases lay between the germline ends. This CDR3 is CASRYPNRDNEQFF. The CDR3, as DNA: TGTGCCAGCAGGTACCCAAATCGGGACAATGAGCAGTTCTTC.

The chain is built from TRBV27 and TRBJ2-1; D tentatively fits TRBD1 or TRBD2 (5 bases each). Per the germline V gene, CDR1 is MNHEY and CDR2 is SMNVEV (reference sequence). Deletions cut 1 base from V and 8 bases from J, with 15 bases between. This CDR3 spans 15 amino acids. The chain's CDR3 is CASSLWGGAGDEQFF. CDR3 nucleotide sequence: TGTGCCAGCAGTTTATGGGGTGGGGCGGGCGATGAGCAGTTCTTC.

This chain joins TRBV19 and TRBJ1-1, with D uncertain. Germline assignment: CDR1 LNHDA and CDR2 SQIVND (reference sequence). The V end lost 7 bases, the J end lost 2 bases, and 5 bases lay between the germline ends. This CDR3 comprises 11 residues. For the CDR3, the DNA is TGTGCCAGTAATTATAACACTGAAGCTTTCTTT. Protein: CASNYNTEAFF.

The chain has TRBV10-1 and TRBJ2-2; D uncertain. The CDR3 contains 12 residues. The V gene lost 3 bases and the J gene lost 8 bases, with 7 bases spanning the gap. The germline CDR1 and CDR2 sequences are WNHNN and SYGVQD (reference sequence). Written as DNA, the CDR3 is TGCGCCAGCAGTGAATTGTCGGGGGAGCTGTTTTTT. This encodes CASSELSGELFF.

Worth noting for this clone: Other nucleotide sequences from this sample produce the same CDR3. The chain joins TRBV4-1 to TRBJ2-4, with 7 bases matching TRBD2. CDR3 size: 15 residues. The germline V gene encodes CDR1 MGHRA and CDR2 YSYEKL. Germline trimming cut 0 bases from V and 5 bases from J; bases unmatched to any gene: 4. CDR3 loop: CASSQDGLAENIQYF. CDR3 DNA sequence: TGCGCCAGCAGCCAAGATGGCCTAGCGGAAAACATTCAGTACTTC.

This clone was seen a single time. The V and J genes are TRBV7-2 and TRBJ2-7, with 9 bases lining up with TRBD2. Germline V gene sequence: CDR1 SGHTA, CDR2 FQGNSA. This CDR3 contains 15 residues. V was pared by 2 bases and J by 5 bases, with 7 bases of the junction left unmatched. The CDR3 spells CASSLWAGGTDEQYF. CDR3 coding DNA: TGTGCCAGCAGCTTATGGGCGGGAGGGACCGACGAGCAGTACTTC. The full variable domain, with the rest looked up from reference TRBV7-2 and TRBJ2-7, is GAGVSQSPSNKVTEKGKDVELRCDPISGHTALYWYRQSLGQGLEFLIYFQGNSAPDKSGLPSDRFSAERTGGSVSTLTIQRTQQEDSAVYLCASSLWAGGTDEQYFGPGTRLTVT.

The V and J genes are TRBV19 and TRBJ1-6; tentative D call: TRBD1 (6 bases). The length of the CDR3 is 14 residues. CDR1 LNHDA and CDR2 SQIVND come from the germline V gene (reference sequence). Trimming shortened V by 7 bases and J by 10 bases, and 17 bases separated the two germline ends. The CDR3 nucleotides read TGTGCCAGTACGACAGGAGAATGGGAGTCACCCCTCCACTTT. Translation: CASTTGEWESPLHF.

This chain uses TRBV5-6 with TRBJ2-3; 7 bases fit TRBD2. The CDR3 is 15 residues long. J was trimmed by 0 bases and V by 1 base; bases with no gene match: 2. Germline V gives CDR1 SGHDT, CDR2 YYEEEE. The CDR3 DNA sequence: TGTGCCAGCAGCTTGATTAGCGGGAGCACAGATACGCAGTATTTT. Amino acid sequence: CASSLISGSTDTQYF.

The rearrangement uses TRBV7-3 and TRBJ2-2; maybe TRBD1 (6 bases). CDR3 length equals 15 residues. The germline V and J ends were trimmed by 3 bases and 1 base, with 9 bases remaining between them. CDR1 is SGHTA, CDR2 FQGTGA, per germline. The CDR3 sequence is CASSLAGENTGELFF. Here the CDR3 DNA reads TGTGCCAGCAGCTTGGCAGGGGAGAACACCGGGGAGCTGTTTTTT.

The J gene is TRBJ2-1, the V gene TRBV6-1, with 7 bases that match TRBD2. V shed 3 bases and J 4 bases; nucleotides not matched to a gene: 6. Germline values: CDR1 MNHNS, CDR2 SASEGT. This CDR3 contains 15 residues. The CDR3 sequence is CASSDGGGRYNEQFF. The DNA for the CDR3 is TGTGCCAGCAGTGATGGTGGCGGGAGATACAATGAGCAGTTCTTC.

As concerns this clone: A much larger clone sits a single nucleotide away, making a read error possible. This specimen includes other DNA sequences encoding the same CDR3. This chain joins TRBV28 and TRBJ1-5; D call uncertain. Deletions cut 3 bases from V and 0 bases from J, with 3 bases between. The length of the CDR3 is 13 residues. The germline V gene has CDR1 MDHEN and CDR2 SYDVKM. CDR3 in DNA: TGTGCCAGCAGTTTGGTTAGCAATCAGCCCCAGCATTTT. Encoded protein: CASSLVSNQPQHF.

V is TRBV30 and J is TRBJ2-1; D is tentatively TRBD1 or TRBD2 (5 bases each). Germline CDR1 reads GTSNPN; CDR2 reads SVGIG (reference sequence). The CDR3 is 13 amino acids. Trimming pared 0 bases from V and 8 bases from J, leaving 11 bases between. The chain's CDR3 is CAWSVDEGYEQFF. The CDR3 bases are TGTGCCTGGAGTGTAGACGAGGGGTATGAGCAGTTCTTC.

This chain joins TRBV30 and TRBJ2-7; maybe TRBD2 (7 bases). The ends were cut back, 0 bases at V and 2 bases at J, with 11 bases in the middle. Germline values: CDR1 GTSNPN, CDR2 SVGIG (reference sequence). The CDR3 runs to 14 residues. The CDR3 loop is CAWSVQGGAYEQYF. As DNA, the CDR3 is TGTGCCTGGAGTGTACAAGGGGGGGCCTACGAGCAGTACTTC.

The chain recombines TRBV10-1 with TRBJ2-7; D is perhaps TRBD1 (5 bases). In germline, CDR1 is WNHNN, CDR2 SYGVQD (reference sequence). The germline V and J ends were trimmed by 11 bases and 4 bases, with 18 bases remaining between them. This CDR3 has 13 residues. The CDR3 nucleotides read TGCGCCGAACCGCAGGGTTTAATGTACGAGCAGTACTTC. It is translated as CAEPQGLMYEQYF.

The table lists this clone with a count of one. This chain links TRBV5-8 with TRBJ1-5; D not resolved. CDR1 and CDR2 from the germline V gene are SGHTS and YDEGEE. V gave up 5 bases and J gave up 5 bases, with 17 bases separating them. The CDR3 loop spans 15 amino acids. CDR3 sequence reads: CASRSSRELDQPQHF. The DNA of the CDR3 is TGTGCCAGCAGATCGAGCCGCGAACTTGATCAGCCCCAGCATTTT. Variable domain in full (rest from reference TRBV5-8 and TRBJ1-5): EAGVTQSPTHLIKTRGQQATLRCSPISGHTSVYWYQQALGLGLQFLLWYDEGEERNRGNFPPRFSGRQFPNYSSELNVNALELEDSALYLCASRSSRELDQPQHFGDGTRLSIL.

The chain links TRBV11-3 to TRBJ1-1; 9 nucleotides match TRBD1. J was trimmed by 6 bases and V by 4 bases; bases with no gene match: 6. Germline V gene lookup returns CDR1 SGHNT and CDR2 YENEEA. The CDR3 spans 14 residues. The CDR3 DNA reads as TGTGCCAGCAGCTCCTCACAGGGGGCCGCTGAAGCTTTCTTT. Translation gives CASSSSQGAAEAFF.

The V and J genes are TRBV5-6 and TRBJ2-5; D possibly corresponds to TRBD2 (7 bases). The CDR3 is 17 amino acids. Trimming pared 4 bases from V and 2 bases from J, leaving 21 bases between. Per the germline V gene, CDR1 is SGHDT and CDR2 is YYEEEE. The CDR3 sequence is CASSPVLGGPPQETQYF. DNA for the CDR3: TGTGCCAGCAGCCCTGTTCTGGGGGGGCCCCCTCAAGAGACCCAGTACTTC.

This clone has only a few counts. The gene calls are TRBV6-5 and TRBJ1-5; D is unresolved. CDR3 length: 14 residues. Germline CDR1 reads MNHEY; CDR2 reads SVGAGI. V was trimmed by 4 bases and J by 9 bases, leaving 16 bases between them. The CDR3 protein is CASSFRAPGWPQHF. The CDR3 bases are TGTGCCAGCAGTTTTCGGGCCCCTGGTTGGCCCCAGCATTTT.

In DNA form, the CDR3 reads TGTGCCAGCAGCTTCCAACAGGGGAATTTGGACTATGGCTACACCTTC. Encoded protein: CASSFQQGNLDYGYTF. The rearrangement uses TRBV5-6 and TRBJ1-2, with 7 bases fitting TRBD1. Germline CDR1 SGHDT, CDR2 YYEEEE. The CDR3 length is 16 residues. V lost 2 bases and J lost 3; bases outside the gene matches: 10.

V and J are TRBV28 and TRBJ1-4; D call uncertain. This CDR3 is 13 amino acids long. Trimming removed 1 base from V and 4 bases from J, with 4 bases in between. The V gene's germline CDR1 is MDHEN and CDR2 SYDVKM. CDR3 nucleotides: TGTGCCAGCAGTTTATCTTTTAATGAAAAACTGTTTTTT. It specifies CASSLSFNEKLFF.

The CDR3 DNA reads as TGTGCTTCCGAACGGGGTGTCGAGCAGTACTTC. It yields the protein CASERGVEQYF. The rearrangement uses TRBV30 and TRBJ2-7, with D possibly TRBD2 on 5 matching bases. CDR1 GTSNPN and CDR2 SVGIG come from the germline V gene (reference sequence). This CDR3 contains 11 residues.

The V and J genes are TRBV5-1 and TRBJ1-2; D is undetermined. The CDR3 spans 14 residues. V lost 0 bases and J 3 bases, leaving 9 bases between the germline ends. The germline V gene has CDR1 SGHRS and CDR2 YFSETQ. CDR3 sequence (DNA): TGCGCCAGCAGCTTGGGCCCAAGGGACTATGGCTACACCTTC. It specifies CASSLGPRDYGYTF.

This CDR3 reads CASSEYYFSGGYGYTF. In DNA, the CDR3 is TGTGCCAGCAGTGAATATTACTTCTCCGGAGGCTATGGCTACACCTTC. The V call is TRBV25-1, the J call TRBJ1-2; D ambiguous. V was pared by 0 bases and J by 4 bases, with 15 bases between. The germline V gene encodes CDR1 MGHDK and CDR2 SYGVNS. The CDR3 has 16 amino acids.

The V and J genes are TRBV27 and TRBJ1-3; D ambiguous. With 3 bases removed from V and 2 bases from J, the gap between germline ends came to 8 bases. Germline V gene lookup returns CDR1 MNHEY and CDR2 SMNVEV (reference sequence). The CDR3 has 14 amino acids. CDR3: CASSFSRAGNTIYF. The CDR3, as DNA: TGTGCCAGCAGTTTCTCCCGGGCTGGAAACACCATATATTTT.

V usage is TRBV27 and J usage is TRBJ2-3, with TRBD1 matching 9 bases. Germline-derived CDR1 and CDR2 are MNHEY and SMNVEV (reference sequence). V was clipped by 5 bases and J by 2 bases; unmatched bases: 11. This CDR3 is 17 amino acids long. The CDR3 DNA follows: TGTGCCAGCAGTCCCTACGGACAGGGGCCCACCACAGATACGCAGTATTTT. Protein sequence: CASSPYGQGPTTDTQYF.

The J gene is TRBJ2-7, the V gene TRBV2; D is unresolved. This CDR3 has 14 residues. The ends were cut back, 4 bases at V and 2 bases at J, with 12 bases in the middle. In germline, CDR1 is SNHLY, CDR2 FYNNEI. The CDR3: CASSAEPATYEQYF. CDR3 sequence (DNA): TGTGCCAGCAGTGCCGAGCCTGCTACCTACGAGCAGTACTTC.

The chain carries TRBV5-1 and TRBJ2-5, with D possibly TRBD1 on 6 matching bases. Trimming pared 4 bases from V and 2 bases from J, leaving 15 bases between. The germline V gene has CDR1 SGHRS and CDR2 YFSETQ. The CDR3 runs 15 residues. The CDR3 DNA reads TGCGCCAGCAGCCCCCGGGACAACCGACAAGAGACCCAGTACTTC. Residues: CASSPRDNRQETQYF.